Sequencing of this T cell receptor (beta chain) was carried out in a study of T-cell reconstitution after alpha-beta-depleted transplantation in children. Findings of the study overall: Newly generated T cells supplied most T-cell counts and diversity one year post-transplant.

Construction of the TCRbeta library involved unique molecular identifiers. MiXCR, applied by TCRdb to the PCR reads, yields one record per CDR3 protein. Of some 300,000 distinct CDR3 sequences listed, just over 7.5% are singletons. This CDR3 is 14 amino acids long. Germline-derived CDR1 and CDR2 are SGDLS and YYNGEE. Trimming left V 3 bases short and J 6 bases short, with 14 bases between. This clonotype has at least ten counts. The antigen is unknown. The TCR was taken from a female patient aged 2 to 10 who had a stem cell transplant for Fanconi anemia, so the T cells may come from the graft donor. This rearrangement joins TRBV9 to TRBJ2-3; the D is unclear. The sequenced sample was peripheral blood, obtained 360 days after TCRalphabeta/CD19-depleted stem cell transplant. CDR3 residues: CASSEGWFQDTQYF. The DNA of the CDR3 is TGTGCCAGCAGCGAGGGATGGTTCCAGGATACGCAGTATTTT.